These 6 T cell receptor beta chains came from one sample sequenced in a study of response to subunit inactivated influenza vaccine. TCRdb analysed the RT-PCR reads with MiXCR anew, one entry per CDR3 protein. The table shows more than 500,000 distinct CDR3 sequences, with about 10% occurring only once. The sample also formed part of further work on T cells expressing NK-cell markers. From that paper: Template switching by 5'RACE with UMIs generated the TCR beta cDNA.

Specimen: PBMCs from blood, collected on the day of vaccination. The receptors originated from a man over 45 who received an inactivated influenza vaccine.

This sequence joins TRBV12-3 or TRBV12-4 and TRBJ2-1, with D maybe TRBD2 (7 bases). V was trimmed by 7 bases and J by 10 bases, leaving 17 bases between them. This CDR3 is 13 amino acids long. CDR3 DNA: TGTGCCAGCACCCAAGGGGGGGCAATCGAGCAGTTCTTC. Translated: CASTQGGAIEQFF.

The chain has TRBV19 and TRBJ2-6; D perhaps matches TRBD2 (6 bases). The germline V gene encodes CDR1 LNHDA and CDR2 SQIVND (reference sequence). The CDR3 totals 17 residues. V shed 8 bases and J shed 0 bases, with 17 bases lying between them. The DNA of the CDR3 is TGTGCCAGTCGGTTGTGGAGGGCCAGCTCTGGGGCCAACGTCCTGACTTTC. This sequence encodes CASRLWRASSGANVLTF.

The gene calls are TRBV18 and TRBJ2-7, with D hard to call. Germline lookup yields CDR1 KGHSH and CDR2 LQKENI. CDR3 length: 13 amino acids. The V gene lost 2 bases and the J gene lost 1 base, with 6 bases spanning the gap. The CDR3 here is CASSPARSYEQYF. The CDR3 nucleotides are TGTGCCAGCTCACCAGCCAGGTCCTACGAGCAGTACTTC.

This clonotype occurred a few times. The genes are TRBV4-3 and TRBJ2-2; D gene unclear. CDR1 LGHNA and CDR2 YSLEER come from the germline V gene. CDR3 length: 16 amino acids. Trimming removed 4 bases from V and 3 bases from J, with 15 bases in between. The CDR3 DNA reads TGCGCCAGCAGCCGCGTCGCCAGGACCGACACCGGGGAGCTGTTTTTT. Amino acid sequence: CASSRVARTDTGELFF.

In this sample, this clonotype turned up a few times. This chain uses TRBV7-2 with TRBJ2-5, with D possibly TRBD1 on 5 matching bases. V dropped 0 bases and J dropped 5 bases, with 13 bases sitting between them. The germline V gene encodes CDR1 SGHTA and CDR2 FQGNSA. The CDR3 runs to 15 residues. The chain's CDR3 is CASSLAGHSRETQYF. The CDR3 bases are TGTGCCAGCAGCTTAGCAGGACACTCGAGGGAGACCCAGTACTTC.

In this sample, this clonotype turned up a few times. CDR3 amino acids: CASNGGQETQYF. In nucleotides, the CDR3 is TGTGCCAGTAATGGCGGACAAGAGACCCAGTACTTC. The rearrangement uses TRBV19 and TRBJ2-5; D ambiguous. Trimming stripped 7 bases from V and 2 bases from J, with 8 bases between. Germline loops: CDR1 LNHDA, CDR2 SQIVND (reference sequence). The CDR3 is 12 residues long.